This is a list of T cell receptor beta chains from one sample in a study of glioma-infiltrating T cells. TCRdb independently ran MiXCR on the multiplex PCR reads; one entry per CDR3 protein. The sample shows about 130,000 distinct CDR3 sequences, 24% of them seen only once. The sequenced sample consisted of glioma tissue, nonneoplastic brain tissue, or PBMCs (not recorded which). Receptor source: a human donor with low-grade glioma or glioblastoma, undergoing nonglioma brain surgery, or in good health (not recorded which). Each CDR3 is given with its conserved first and last residue. Each record gives: V gene, J gene, CDR3 protein.

v_gene: TRBV24-1; j_gene: TRBJ2-3; CDR3aa: CATSDRTSGGTTDTQYF
v_gene: TRBV5-1; j_gene: TRBJ1-1; CDR3aa: CASSLAARNTEAFF
v_gene: TRBV11-3; j_gene: TRBJ2-1; CDR3aa: CASSFGGGSYNEQFF
v_gene: TRBV6-1; j_gene: TRBJ1-1; CDR3aa: CASRKGQAGGTEAFF
v_gene: TRBV27; j_gene: TRBJ2-2; CDR3aa: CASSPLGRELFF
v_gene: TRBV7-3; j_gene: TRBJ2-5; CDR3aa: CASSLRGLSSYNEQYF
v_gene: TRBV5-1; j_gene: TRBJ1-1; CDR3aa: CASSLRGKDTEAFF
v_gene: TRBV6-1; j_gene: TRBJ1-5; CDR3aa: CASRGLNQPQHF
v_gene: TRBV6-1; j_gene: TRBJ2-5; CDR3aa: CASSYAGYQETQYF
v_gene: TRBV2; j_gene: TRBJ1-2; CDR3aa: CASRERQGARNGYTF
v_gene: TRBV12-3/TRBV12-4; j_gene: TRBJ2-3; CDR3aa: CASSLITTDTQYF
v_gene: TRBV20-1; j_gene: TRBJ1-5; CDR3aa: CSAKLGRTSNQPQHF
v_gene: TRBV3-1; j_gene: TRBJ1-5; CDR3aa: CASSQGGGKRQPQHF
v_gene: TRBV18; j_gene: TRBJ1-2; CDR3aa: CASSPGRQGARDGYTF
v_gene: TRBV28; j_gene: TRBJ1-1; CDR3aa: CASSLFQDWAPMMNTEAFF
v_gene: TRBV28; j_gene: TRBJ2-5; CDR3aa: CASSLVFGSQETQYF
v_gene: TRBV27; j_gene: TRBJ2-1; CDR3aa: CASSQIRQTNEQFF
v_gene: TRBV20-1; j_gene: TRBJ2-3; CDR3aa: CSAIGTSGTDTQYF
v_gene: TRBV6-1; j_gene: TRBJ2-1; CDR3aa: CASSPRTGAYNEQFF
v_gene: TRBV6-1; j_gene: TRBJ1-1; CDR3aa: CASRKQGRKNTEAFF
v_gene: TRBV5-1; j_gene: TRBJ1-1; CDR3aa: CASTGTVNTEAFF
v_gene: TRBV20-1; j_gene: TRBJ1-4; CDR3aa: CSARGPESVTPTNEKLFF
v_gene: TRBV5-5; j_gene: TRBJ2-1; CDR3aa: CASSLAGWNEQFF
v_gene: TRBV7-9; j_gene: TRBJ1-1; CDR3aa: CASSWIQGDTEAFF
v_gene: TRBV27; j_gene: TRBJ1-2; CDR3aa: CASSVQGGIGYTF
v_gene: TRBV18; j_gene: TRBJ1-1; CDR3aa: CASSRDRESEAFF
v_gene: TRBV28; j_gene: TRBJ1-5; CDR3aa: CASTRQASNQPQHF
v_gene: TRBV15; j_gene: TRBJ1-2; CDR3aa: CATSSPGGAVYGYTF
v_gene: TRBV20-1; j_gene: TRBJ2-2; CDR3aa: CSARDPDRGTGELFF
v_gene: TRBV7-6; j_gene: TRBJ2-5; CDR3aa: CASSLNGARETQYF
v_gene: TRBV24-1; j_gene: TRBJ1-2; CDR3aa: CATSDPGQGKAGYTF
v_gene: TRBV27; j_gene: TRBJ2-5; CDR3aa: CASSLLRDRGKETQYF
v_gene: TRBV6-6; j_gene: TRBJ2-5; CDR3aa: CASSYSRGLETQYF
v_gene: TRBV29-1; j_gene: TRBJ2-1; CDR3aa: CSVDHGTYNEQFF
v_gene: TRBV4-1; j_gene: TRBJ2-1; CDR3aa: CASSQAGAAIGQFF
v_gene: TRBV2; j_gene: TRBJ1-1; CDR3aa: CASEEAFF
v_gene: TRBV15; j_gene: TRBJ2-5; CDR3aa: CATSPDSLQETQYF
v_gene: TRBV7-9; j_gene: TRBJ1-1; CDR3aa: CASSLKRENTEAFF
v_gene: TRBV3-1; j_gene: TRBJ1-1; CDR3aa: CASSQGTALQSPFF
v_gene: TRBV2; j_gene: TRBJ2-4; CDR3aa: CASRDSVFAMAKNIQYF
v_gene: TRBV27; j_gene: TRBJ2-6; CDR3aa: CASSLYGAHYGANVLTF
v_gene: TRBV7-9; j_gene: TRBJ2-1; CDR3aa: CASSQDAREEQFF
v_gene: TRBV3-1; j_gene: TRBJ2-3; CDR3aa: CASSQRGQGVLADTQYF
v_gene: TRBV29-1; j_gene: TRBJ1-1; CDR3aa: CSVGGTGGPEAFF
v_gene: TRBV12-3/TRBV12-4; j_gene: TRBJ1-5; CDR3aa: CASHSGQGKGSNQPQHF
v_gene: TRBV11-2; j_gene: -; CDR3aa: CASSQNPKNIQYF
v_gene: TRBV2; j_gene: TRBJ2-3; CDR3aa: CASRGGLQRTDTQYF
v_gene: TRBV18; j_gene: TRBJ1-1; CDR3aa: CASSPLTRNTEAFF
v_gene: TRBV19; j_gene: TRBJ2-2; CDR3aa: CACSISAWATNTGELFF
v_gene: TRBV24-1; j_gene: TRBJ1-3; CDR3aa: CATSRGTGSGNTIYF